This T cell receptor beta chain comes out of a study of immune cell composition in non-small cell lung cancer. CDR1 and CDR2 from the germline V gene are LGHNA and YNFKEQ. The CDR3 covers 13 residues. V lost 0 bases, J lost 5 bases, and 7 bases lay in between. Assay: immunoSEQ multiplex PCR; the TCRdb copy retains only in-frame clones and omits some. The sample includes fewer than 2,000 clones, roughly 80% of them seen just once. The sample taken for sequencing was lung tumor tissue. This TCR came from a human donor with non-small cell lung cancer. The chain recombines TRBV4-2 with TRBJ1-1; D is uncertain. This CDR3 is CASSQEGRTEAFF. The CDR3 nucleotides are TGTGCCAGCAGCCAAGAGGGGAGAACTGAAGCTTTCTTT.